This is a list of T cell receptor beta chains from one sample in a study of molecular identifiers for immune sequencing clone quantification. Each CDR3 protein gets one entry after TCRdb re-called the PCR reads with MiXCR. The data hold some 100,000 distinct CDR3 sequences, with 15% to 20% observed a single time. The material sequenced was naive CD8+ T cells from blood, with Jurkat cell RNA spiked in. These receptors all stem from a human donor in good health. Some libraries in this study had Jurkat cell RNA spiked in. Each CDR3 is given with its conserved first and last residue. A D gene is named only where the DNA matches it firmly. Rows give clone size only sometimes, using once, few, many, or a class for an expanded clone.

TRBJ2-2	TRBV15	many	.	CATSRDQAGFYIGELFF	TGTGCCACCAGCAGAGACCAGGCCGGGTTTTACATCGGGGAGCTGTTTTTT
TRBJ1-2	TRBV4-1	many	.	CASSQPRGEGGYGYTF	TGCGCCAGCAGCCAACCCCGGGGAGAGGGAGGCTATGGCTACACCTTC
TRBJ2-2	TRBV11-3	many	.	CASSFRAGNTGELFF	TGTGCCAGCAGCTTCCGAGCTGGAAACACCGGGGAGCTGTTTTTT
TRBJ2-7	TRBV5-4	many	.	CASSWGEVEVQYF	TGTGCCAGCAGCTGGGGGGAGGTGGAAGTGCAGTACTTC
TRBJ2-1	TRBV7-2	many	.	CASSLAGLGGLYEQFF	TGTGCCAGCAGCTTAGCCGGGCTAGGGGGTTTGTATGAGCAGTTCTTC
TRBJ2-1	TRBV11-2	many	TRBD2	CASSSPTSGTYNEQFF	TGTGCCAGCAGTTCCCCGACTAGCGGGACCTACAATGAGCAGTTCTTC
TRBJ2-3	TRBV9	many	TRBD1	CASSGSGTGLGTQYF	TGTGCCAGCAGCGGTTCCGGGACAGGTCTGGGTACGCAGTATTTT
TRBJ2-6	TRBV5-1	many	.	CASSFTGSLSGANVLTF	TGCGCCAGCAGCTTCACAGGTTCCCTCTCTGGGGCCAACGTCCTGACTTTC
TRBJ2-3	TRBV6-5	many	TRBD2	CASSLRPGLGSDTQYF	TGTGCCAGCAGTTTACGACCGGGACTAGGATCAGATACGCAGTATTTT
TRBJ2-7	TRBV7-9	many	TRBD2	CASRSGTTYEQYF	TGTGCCAGCAGGAGCGGGACTACCTACGAGCAGTACTTC
TRBJ2-6	TRBV27	many	.	CASSDSGPAGANVLTF	TGTGCCAGCAGTGATTCGGGCCCGGCCGGGGCCAACGTCCTGACTTTC
TRBJ2-3	TRBV7-9	many	TRBD1	CASSLVDGTVTDTQYF	TGTGCCAGCAGCTTAGTAGACGGGACAGTAACAGATACGCAGTATTTT
TRBJ1-6	TRBV11-2	many	.	CASSLSASGSSPLHF	TGTGCCAGCAGCTTAAGCGCTTCCGGAAGTTCACCCCTCCACTTT
TRBJ2-2	TRBV20-1	many	TRBD2	CSARDSTSGNTGELFF	TGCAGTGCTAGAGATAGCACTAGCGGAAACACCGGGGAGCTGTTTTTT
TRBJ1-5	TRBV7-6	many	.	CASSLDWTNQPQHF	TGTGCCAGCAGCCTGGACTGGACGAATCAGCCCCAGCATTTT
TRBJ1-3	TRBV4-1	many	.	CASSQDSGSGNTIYF	TGCGCCAGCAGCCAGGATTCCGGGTCTGGAAACACCATATATTTT
TRBJ2-7	TRBV18	many	.	CASSPLVPGRIYEQYF	TGTGCCAGCTCACCACTAGTCCCGGGACGAATCTACGAGCAGTACTTC
TRBJ1-4	TRBV6-6	many	.	CASKPGATNEKLFF	TGTGCCAGCAAACCGGGAGCAACTAATGAAAAACTGTTTTTT
TRBJ2-3	TRBV13	many	TRBD2	CASSFLSGGSTDTQYF	TGTGCCAGCAGCTTTCTTAGCGGGGGAAGCACAGATACGCAGTATTTT
TRBJ1-5	TRBV5-6	many	.	CASSFDGSNQPQHF	TGTGCCAGCAGCTTCGACGGAAGCAATCAGCCCCAGCATTTT
TRBJ1-1	TRBV6-5	many	TRBD1	CASRPQGSTEAFF	TGTGCCAGCAGACCACAGGGGAGCACTGAAGCTTTCTTT
TRBJ2-7	TRBV7-4	.	.	CASSRDIDWQYF	TGTGCCAGCAGCAGGGACATCGATTGGCAGTACTTC
TRBJ2-1	TRBV24-1	.	TRBD2	CATSDLPRTSGLYNEQFF	TGTGCCACCAGTGATTTGCCGCGGACTAGCGGCCTTTACAATGAGCAGTTCTTC
TRBJ1-1	TRBV6-1	many	TRBD1	CASSEAFDRGPYTEAFF	TGTGCCAGCAGTGAAGCGTTCGACAGGGGGCCCTACACTGAAGCTTTCTTT